This T cell receptor beta chain came from a study of chemoradiotherapy in HPV16-positive cancers (dated by TCRdb to between 2021 and 2022). Concerning the study at large: Candidate HPV-specific T-cell clones and common TCR motifs were defined through functional T-cell assays on cells from a couple of HPV16-positive patients. The study asked whether T-cell immunity against the HPV oncoproteins E6 and E7 changes during chemoradiotherapy and whether it affects survival. TCR repertoires from over 80 patients with HPV-related cancers were then used to track the candidate HPV-specific TCRs and motifs.

To prepare the library, the immunoSEQ multiplex PCR assay was applied. Imported from immuneACCESS, the table was reduced by TCRdb to in-frame sequences with V and J called. These copies leave out some clones; in studies compared against another copy, an unresolved V gene accounts for under half, and the cause of the remainder is not known. The sample table records about a thousand clones; roughly nine tenths of these occur just once. The ten top clones hold 3% of the sample. With respect to this clone: Its specific antigen is unknown. No qualities accompany the bases; no much larger clone lies one base away.

Broad study findings and their caveats: Expansion of candidate HPV-specific clones and E7-related TCR motifs was observed in the tumor microenvironment during treatment, whereas no such expansion was observed for non-HPV-specific T cells. In HPV16-positive patients, expansion of HPV-responsive T cells during chemoradiotherapy was associated with improved recurrence-free survival. The functional definition of HPV-specific T cells was derived from only two HPV16-positive patients, and the survival association was reported for HPV16-positive patients.

Repertoires were sampled multiple times during chemoradiotherapy, which allowed clonal expansion in the tumor microenvironment to be followed. The source was tumor tissue, collected from a patient who underwent chemoradiotherapy. This clonotype was obtained from a human donor with HPV-associated anogenital cancer.

The DNA reads TGCGCCAGCAGCCAAGAAGAGGGGGGTTGGCAGTATAATTCACCCCTCCACTTT. Translated, it gives CASSQEEGGWQYNSPLHF. The V and J segments used are TRBV4-1 and TRBJ1-6; matching of 6 bases hints at TRBD1 as the D gene. V loses 0 bases, J loses 4 bases, and the germline ends lie 16 bases apart. As encoded in the germline V gene, CDR1 is MGHRA while CDR2 is YSYEKL. From the cysteine up to the phenylalanine, the CDR3 has a length of 18 residues. Only the CDR3 DNA stays, 54 bases, in frame from base 1.